Listed below are T cell receptor beta chains from one sample, sequenced in a study of CXCR3-negative and CXCR3-positive naive CD8 T cells. Reprocessing the 5' RACE reads, TCRdb reports a single entry for every CDR3 protein and omits DNA. This table lists 150,000 to 160,000 distinct CDR3 sequences. Sequencing was performed on naive CXCR3+ CD8+ T cells from blood. These receptors originate from a human donor in good health. Some clones in this sample may be carry-over from other donors' samples. Each CDR3 is given with its conserved first and last residue.

TRBJ2-1,TRBV5-1,CASTEGGGTNNEQFF
TRBJ2-1,TRBV6-5,CASSQALAGAGYNEQFF
TRBJ2-3,TRBV2,CASSLGASLTDTQYF
TRBJ2-7,TRBV13,CASSYRYEQYF
TRBJ1-2,TRBV7-8,CASSLTLGGYTF
TRBJ2-2,TRBV9,CASSVGTGELFF
TRBJ2-3,TRBV10-3,CAISEIPGQGGRGAQYF
TRBJ2-7,TRBV20-1,CSAREQKGYEQYF
TRBJ1-2,TRBV6-6,CASSYSLKGVYGYTF
TRBJ2-7,TRBV7-3,CASSLLQGAGYEQYF
TRBJ2-2,TRBV5-1,CASSGGIGASRELFF
TRBJ1-5,TRBV29-1,CSVLDVQAQHF
TRBJ2-1,TRBV29-1,CSVEDPGQGTYNEQFF
TRBJ1-1,TRBV20-1,CSARGTNTEAFF
TRBJ2-7,TRBV29-1,CSVMTWSSYEQYF
TRBJ2-5,TRBV29-1,CSVDAGHGSPQETQYF
TRBJ2-7,TRBV28,CASSFRGTQAYEQYF
TRBJ2-2,TRBV28,CASSLGGPNTGELFF
TRBJ2-7,TRBV25-1,CASSGPRRQAYPSYEQYF
TRBJ1-4,TRBV29-1,CSVETGRNEKLFF
TRBJ2-7,TRBV10-3,CAITPDSYEQYF
TRBJ2-7,TRBV19,CASSIGPSGYDEQYF
TRBJ2-1,TRBV9,CASSRPAGLLYEQFF
TRBJ2-7,TRBV10-3,CAAGQGYEQYF
TRBJ2-2,TRBV14,CASSQVGIFGTANTGELFF
TRBJ2-7,TRBV7-9,CASSNRDLSSYEQYF
TRBJ2-3,TRBV5-1,CASSLATVTSSPDTQYF
TRBJ2-3,TRBV14,CASSQELAGGTLGTDTQYF
TRBJ2-7,TRBV5-1,CASSPGGRGPEQYF
TRBJ1-6,TRBV6-2/TRBV6-3,CASTHGQGVNSPLHF
TRBJ1-1,TRBV29-1,CSVGGQGVMYPEAFF
TRBJ1-1,TRBV29-1,CSVPDGNTEAFF
TRBJ2-5,TRBV3-1,CASSHPGLAERQETQYF
TRBJ2-7,TRBV12-3/TRBV12-4,CASTYTASSYEQYF
TRBJ2-5,TRBV7-6,CASSLTRVAGETQYF
TRBJ2-1,TRBV14,CASSLGTGMNEQFF
TRBJ2-3,TRBV3-1,CASSPQGAYTDTQYF
TRBJ1-2,TRBV29-1,CSVTGQGYGGYTF
TRBJ2-1,TRBV12-3/TRBV12-4,CASSPSGSRYEQFF
TRBJ2-7,TRBV4-1,CASSQDSVGASYEQYF
TRBJ2-1,TRBV2,CASSQNMPHNEQFF
TRBJ2-7,TRBV2,CASKGQATYEQYF
TRBJ1-1,TRBV7-2,CASSSGQVRTEAFF
TRBJ1-4,TRBV11-2,CASSVTGGPNEKLFF
TRBJ2-1,TRBV28,CASSLDGATANEQFF
TRBJ2-3,TRBV20-1,CSARELAGGRPTDTQYF
TRBJ1-4,TRBV29-1,CSVEAVGRMFF
TRBJ1-1,TRBV6-5,CASSLQGAVTEAFF
TRBJ1-1,TRBV29-1,CSVIPTVNTEAFF
TRBJ2-7,TRBV2,CASSEPFLARGSSYEQYF
TRBJ2-7,TRBV25-1,CASSAGAGIVEQYF
TRBJ2-1,TRBV5-4,CASSLNSPSGRTYNEQFF
TRBJ2-5,TRBV7-2,CASSSLTGGAVQTQYF
TRBJ2-7,TRBV6-5,CASSSFEEQYF
TRBJ2-7,TRBV19,CASSIAGPNEQYF
TRBJ1-1,TRBV5-6,CASRDRMNTEAFF
TRBJ2-7,TRBV2,CASSLTEDLREQYF
TRBJ2-1,TRBV29-1,CSTLAGIYNEQFF
TRBJ2-7,TRBV10-3,CAIRSSPYEQYF
TRBJ1-4,TRBV7-9,CASSPVQNGNEKLFF